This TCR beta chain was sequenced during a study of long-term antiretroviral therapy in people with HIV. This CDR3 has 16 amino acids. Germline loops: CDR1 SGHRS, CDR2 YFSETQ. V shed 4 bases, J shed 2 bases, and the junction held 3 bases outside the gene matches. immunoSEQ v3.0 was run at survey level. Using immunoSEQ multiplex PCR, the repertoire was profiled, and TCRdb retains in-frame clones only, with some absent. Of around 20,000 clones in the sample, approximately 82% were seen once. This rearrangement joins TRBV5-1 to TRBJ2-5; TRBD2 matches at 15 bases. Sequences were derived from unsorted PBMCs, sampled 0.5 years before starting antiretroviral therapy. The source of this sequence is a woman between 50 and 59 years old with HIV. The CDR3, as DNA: TGCGCCAGCAGCCAGGGGACTAGCGGGGGGCAAGAGACCCAGTACTTC. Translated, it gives CASSQGTSGGQETQYF.